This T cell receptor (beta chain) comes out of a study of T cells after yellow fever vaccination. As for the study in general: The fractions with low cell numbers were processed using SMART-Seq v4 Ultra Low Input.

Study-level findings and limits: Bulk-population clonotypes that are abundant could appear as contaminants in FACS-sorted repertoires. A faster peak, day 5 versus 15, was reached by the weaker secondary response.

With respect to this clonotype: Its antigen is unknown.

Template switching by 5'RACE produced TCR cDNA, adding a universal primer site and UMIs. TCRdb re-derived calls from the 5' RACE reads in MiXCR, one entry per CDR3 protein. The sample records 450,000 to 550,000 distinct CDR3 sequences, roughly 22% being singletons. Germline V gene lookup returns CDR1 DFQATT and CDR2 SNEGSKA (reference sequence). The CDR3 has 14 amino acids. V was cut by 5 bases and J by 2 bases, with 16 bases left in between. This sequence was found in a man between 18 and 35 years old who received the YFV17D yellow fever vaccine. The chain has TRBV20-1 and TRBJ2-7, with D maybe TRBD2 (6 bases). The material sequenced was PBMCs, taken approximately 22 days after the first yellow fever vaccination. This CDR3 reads CSAPSAGMPYEQYF. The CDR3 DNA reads TGCAGTGCTCCTTCGGCGGGGATGCCCTACGAGCAGTACTTC.